This T cell receptor beta chain was observed in a study of blood T cell repertoires in COVID-19. Source study methods: Estimates of nucleated cell counts were drawn from the amplification of reference gene primers. Using immunoSEQ multiplex PCR, the repertoire was profiled, and TCRdb retains in-frame clones only, with some absent. V and J calls plus clone size are reproduced from that table; the DNA served to infer D and trimming. The profile shows fewer than 250,000 clones, around four fifths of them singletons. The specimen was peripheral blood. This clonotype originated in a woman in her thirties or forties with active or convalescent COVID-19.

In DNA, the CDR3 is TGTGCCAGCAGTTACCCGGGACAGGGAGGGTATGGCTACACCTTC. This codes for CASSYPGQGGYGYTF. The chain combines TRBV6-5 with TRBJ1-2; 9 bases line up with TRBD1. With V trimmed by 2 bases and J by 5 bases, 6 bases remained unmatched. Germline CDR1 and CDR2: MNHEY and SVGAGI. CDR3 length: 15 residues.